This T cell receptor beta chain was found in a study of T-cell memory formation after mild COVID-19. Notes on the study in general: Contracting clones from day 15 to 85 showed balanced CD4/CD8; later expanders favored CD4+. CD8+ contracting clones occupied EMRA, while CD4+ ones occupied mainly CM and EM.

This CDR3 contains 16 residues. TCRdb ran MiXCR on the 5' RACE reads and lists one entry per CDR3 protein. The sample carries under 250,000 distinct CDR3 sequences, 8% to 9.5% recorded once. This clonotype was observed many times. The target antigen is unknown. The chain links TRBV3-2 to TRBJ2-7. TRBV3-2 is a pseudogene segment. Specimen: PBMCs or a T cell subset sorted from them (not recorded which). The sequence was collected from a man in his late teens or twenties who had mild COVID-19 (a few samples of this study predate the infection). Cell type and time point are not known. Written as DNA, the CDR3 is TGTGCCAGCAGCCAAGATTTACCGCCTGCTACCTACGAGCAGTACGTC. Residues: CASSQDLPPATYEQYV.